Below are 21 T cell receptor beta chains sequenced from a single sample in a study of cytomegalovirus exposure and HLA in healthy donors. 13 Jbeta primers and 60 Vbeta primers were used for the PCR. Repertoires were generated with immunoSEQ multiplex PCR, while TCRdb's copy carries only in-frame clones and drops some. The repertoire holds about 130,000 clones, more than 80% seen once, with about 9.2% in the top ten. Sequencing used PBMCs. The receptors come from a man aged 25-45 years in good health and CMV-seropositive.

This clone has just one count. The chain carries TRBV7-3 and TRBJ2-3; no firm D call. The ends were cut back, 5 bases at V and 2 bases at J, with 14 bases in the middle. Germline V CDR1 and CDR2: SGHTA, FQGTGA. The CDR3 has 15 residues. The CDR3 DNA reads TGTGCCAGCAGCCACCTTGGGCACTCCACAGATACGCAGTATTTT. Its protein product is CASSHLGHSTDTQYF.

The V and J genes are TRBV19 and TRBJ2-1; D call uncertain. Deletions cut 7 bases from V and 4 bases from J, with 14 bases between. CDR3 length equals 14 residues. Germline V gene lookup returns CDR1 LNHDA and CDR2 SQIVND (reference sequence). The CDR3 protein is CASTPSATYNEQFF. The CDR3 DNA reads TGTGCCAGTACCCCCTCTGCGACATACAATGAGCAGTTCTTC.

This sequence joins TRBV2 and TRBJ2-4; 9 bases are a match to TRBD1. The germline V gene encodes CDR1 SNHLY and CDR2 FYNNEI. The CDR3 is made up of 16 amino acids. V gave up 7 bases and J gave up 1 base; unmatched junction bases: 8. CDR3 sequence (DNA): TGTGCCAGCATTACAGGGGGCGCGGGGGCCAAAAACATTCAGTACTTC. Translating it yields CASITGGAGAKNIQYF.

The V gene is TRBV7-6, the J gene TRBJ2-7; tentative D call: TRBD2 (7 bases). Germline CDR1 reads SGHVS; CDR2 reads FNYEAQ. The V and J ends lost 3 bases and 0 bases respectively, with 12 bases between them. The CDR3 contains 15 residues. In DNA, the CDR3 is TGTGCCAGCAGCTTGGGGGGGGCCTACTCCTACGAGCAGTACTTC. Its translation is CASSLGGAYSYEQYF.

V usage is TRBV6-6 and J usage is TRBJ1-1; 7 nucleotides line up with TRBD1. Germline loops: CDR1 MNHNY, CDR2 SVGAGI (reference sequence). V was pared by 6 bases and J by 1 base, with 5 bases of the junction left unmatched. The CDR3 spans 14 residues. This chain's CDR3 is CASRTGQANTEAFF. As DNA, the CDR3 is TGTGCCAGCAGAACCGGACAGGCGAACACTGAAGCTTTCTTT.

The chain recombines TRBV27 with TRBJ2-7; the D gene is possibly TRBD1 (5 bases). The CDR3 is 14 residues long. Germline V gene lookup returns CDR1 MNHEY and CDR2 SMNVEV (reference sequence). V was cut by 6 bases and J by 0 bases, with 12 bases left in between. CDR3 region: CASSNLGASYEQYF. DNA of the CDR3: TGTGCCAGCAGCAACTTAGGGGCCTCCTACGAGCAGTACTTC.

The gene calls are TRBV4-1 and TRBJ1-1; unclear D gene. Trimming stripped 0 bases from V and 6 bases from J, with 11 bases between. In germline, CDR1 is MGHRA, CDR2 YSYEKL. The CDR3 has 14 residues. CDR3 region: CASSQEWVASEAFF. In DNA form, the CDR3 reads TGCGCCAGCAGCCAAGAGTGGGTAGCATCTGAAGCTTTCTTT.

A single count supports this clone. CDR3 nucleotides: TGTGCCTGGATGTGGACAGGGGGAATTACAAACACTGAAGCTTTCTTT. Residues: CAWMWTGGITNTEAFF. The chain is built from TRBV30 and TRBJ1-1; TRBD1 agrees at 10 bases. The V segment lost 4 bases and the J segment 2 bases; nucleotides outside the gene matches: 10. This CDR3 is 16 amino acids long. CDR1 and CDR2 (germline): GTSNPN, SVGIG (reference sequence).

The table lists this clone with a count of one. Other DNA sequences of this sample code for an identical CDR3. The gene calls are TRBV5-1 and TRBJ2-7; D is ambiguous. V was pared by 0 bases and J by 2 bases, with 6 bases between. The CDR3 has 13 residues. Looked up from germline, CDR1 is SGHRS and CDR2 is YFSETQ. The CDR3 coding sequence is TGCGCCAGCAGCTTGGTGTCCGCCTACGAGCAGTACTTC. Translation: CASSLVSAYEQYF.

This clone was seen only once. This sequence joins TRBV5-1 and TRBJ2-5; D call uncertain. Germline CDR1 is SGHRS and CDR2 is YFSETQ. The CDR3 runs to 12 residues. Trimming pared 4 bases from V and 4 bases from J, leaving 8 bases between. CDR3 in amino acids: CASSDGRETQYF. Written as DNA, the CDR3 is TGCGCCAGCAGCGATGGCCGAGAGACCCAGTACTTC.

The V gene is TRBV6-1, the J gene TRBJ2-5, with unresolved D. The CDR3 totals 15 residues. Deletions cut 5 bases from V and 1 base from J, with 14 bases between. Germline V CDR1 and CDR2: MNHNS, SASEGT. CDR3 loop: CASSRVEIRQETQYF. CDR3 DNA sequence: TGTGCCAGCAGTCGAGTGGAGATACGCCAAGAGACCCAGTACTTC.

The chain's CDR3 is CASRTGVNQPQHF. CDR3 sequence (DNA): TGTGCCAGCAGAACGGGAGTCAATCAGCCCCAGCATTTT. This chain connects TRBV6-1 to TRBJ1-5; D unclear. V lost 6 bases and J lost 3, with 9 bases in between. CDR1 and CDR2 from the germline V gene are MNHNS and SASEGT. CDR3 length: 13 amino acids.

The rearrangement links TRBV19 to TRBJ2-7; TRBD1 matches 7 bases. Germline loops: CDR1 LNHDA, CDR2 SQIVND (reference sequence). V lost 4 bases to trimming and J lost 3 bases; unmatched junction nucleotides: 6. The CDR3 has 14 amino acids. This chain's CDR3 is CASSNRDSYYEQYF. DNA of the CDR3: TGTGCCAGTAGTAACCGGGACAGTTACTACGAGCAGTACTTC. Together with reference TRBV19 and TRBJ2-7, the CDR3 gives the full variable domain: DGGITQSPKYLFRKEGQNVTLSCEQNLNHDAMYWYRQDPGQGLRLIYYSQIVNDFQKGDIAEGYSVSREKKESFPLTVTSAQKNPTAFYLCASSNRDSYYEQYFGPGTRLTVT.

The V and J genes are TRBV28 and TRBJ1-5; possibly TRBD1 for D (5 bases). This CDR3 comprises 15 residues. Germline CDR1 is MDHEN and CDR2 is SYDVKM. V lost 4 bases and J 5 bases, leaving 15 bases between the germline ends. CDR3 in DNA: TGTGCCAGCAGTTCTAAGGGGCGGTCAGATCAGCCCCAGCATTTT. Encoded protein: CASSSKGRSDQPQHF.

In regard to this clone: Other DNA sequences in this sample translate to the same CDR3. The chain is built from TRBV5-1 and TRBJ1-2; no clear D. The CDR3 contains 13 residues. CDR1 SGHRS and CDR2 YFSETQ come from the germline V gene. V lost 1 base, J lost 2 bases, and 6 bases lay in between. CDR3 amino acids: CASSLNTNYGYTF. CDR3 nucleotide sequence: TGCGCCAGCAGCTTGAACACAAACTATGGCTACACCTTC.

This chain joins TRBV27 and TRBJ2-1; D is perhaps TRBD1 (6 bases). From germline, CDR1 is MNHEY and CDR2 SMNVEV (reference sequence). V was cut by 6 bases and J by 3 bases, with 9 bases left in between. This CDR3 has 13 amino acids. CDR3 nucleotide sequence: TGTGCCAGCAGACAGGGTCGCTACAATGAGCAGTTCTTC. Protein product: CASRQGRYNEQFF.

In its sample, this clone was seen once. V is TRBV5-1 and J is TRBJ2-5, with TRBD2 identical over 7 bases. The CDR3 is made up of 15 amino acids. V shed 0 bases, J shed 5 bases, and the junction held 7 bases outside the gene matches. CDR1 is SGHRS, CDR2 YFSETQ, per germline. CDR3 protein: CASSLAGGRRETQYF. The CDR3, as DNA: TGCGCCAGCAGCTTGGCGGGGGGTAGGCGGGAGACCCAGTACTTC.

V and J are TRBV29-1 and TRBJ1-5; D is undetermined. The germline CDR1 and CDR2 sequences are SQVTM and ANQGSEA. The germline V and J ends were trimmed by 3 bases and 3 bases, with 9 bases remaining between them. The CDR3 totals 13 residues. The CDR3 here is CSVESGPNQPQHF. The CDR3 DNA is TGCAGCGTTGAGTCTGGCCCCAATCAGCCCCAGCATTTT.

The J gene is TRBJ1-1, the V gene TRBV7-3, with 8 nucleotides matching TRBD1. Germline CDR1 is SGHTA and CDR2 is FQGTGA. The trim removed 5 bases at V and 4 bases at J, leaving 6 bases unmatched. The length of the CDR3 is 14 residues. The CDR3 DNA follows: TGTGCCAGCAGCCAGGGGGCTTCGGGCACTGAAGCTTTCTTT. It yields the protein CASSQGASGTEAFF.

This chain connects TRBV25-1 to TRBJ2-3; perhaps TRBD1 as D (6 bases). Germline loops: CDR1 MGHDK, CDR2 SYGVNS. V lost 8 bases and J lost 1, with 10 bases in between. The CDR3 is 13 amino acids. CDR3 protein: CASSWGRTDTQYF. The CDR3 bases are TGTGCCAGCTCCTGGGGGCGCACAGATACGCAGTATTTT.

This clone was observed a single time. The chain uses TRBV4-2 and TRBJ2-1, with TRBD2 matching over 15 bases. The CDR3 extends over 20 amino acids. Trimming removed 4 bases from V and 3 bases from J; junction bases left unmatched: 13. CDR1 and CDR2 (germline): LGHNA, YNFKEQ. The CDR3: CASSLRPRTSGGAGYNEQFF. As DNA, the CDR3 is TGTGCCAGCAGCCTCCGTCCGAGGACTAGCGGGGGGGCCGGCTACAATGAGCAGTTCTTC.